This note documents a single TCR beta chain sequence. CDR3 length equals 20 residues. V lost 6 bases, J lost 0 bases, and 22 bases stayed unmatched. Per germline, CDR1 MNHEY and CDR2 SMNVEV (reference sequence). This record belongs to a study of shared clonotypes between healthy human individuals. Assay execution took place at the deep level. Measured with immunoSEQ multiplex PCR; TCRdb has only the in-frame clones, and not every one. Among some 380,000 clones, 96% were seen once, and the ten largest hold about 0.32%. This TCR was recovered from a man under 40 in good health. The chain has TRBV27 and TRBJ2-7; 8 positions agree with TRBD2. The sample consisted of memory CD8+ T cells sorted from blood. Subset here: CD45RO+ cells pooled with CCR7-negative TemRA cells. CDR3 sequence reads: CASSSEGLGLAGSRSYEQYF. The CDR3 DNA sequence: TGTGCCAGCAGCTCCGAGGGACTTGGGCTAGCGGGCTCTCGCTCCTACGAGCAGTACTTC.